These 20 T cell receptor beta chains were sequenced from one sample in a study of T cell responses to AZD1222 COVID-19 vaccine. TCRdb keeps only in-frame clones here, not all; method: immunoSEQ multiplex PCR. This table holds roughly 140,000 clones, 90% found once. The sequencing used peripheral blood, collected 28 days after the second AZD1222 dose. These receptor sequences come from an adult who received the AZD1222 COVID-19 vaccine.

The V gene is TRBV6-5, the J gene TRBJ1-5, with TRBD1 identical over 9 bases. Germline CDR1 reads MNHEY; CDR2 reads SVGAGI. This CDR3 region has 14 residues. The V and J ends lost 4 bases and 7 bases, in that order; junction bases with no gene match: 5. The CDR3 coding sequence is TGTGCCAGCAGTTCGGACAGGGGAAGGCAGCCCCAGCATTTT. Its protein product is CASSSDRGRQPQHF.

V is TRBV14 and J is TRBJ1-4; 8 bases agree with TRBD1. CDR3 size: 13 residues. Germline V gene lookup returns CDR1 SGHDN and CDR2 FVKESK. V trimming: 4 bases; J trimming: 9 bases; junction bases outside the gene matches: 4. The CDR3 DNA is TGTGCCAGCAGCCCCGGACAGGGCAAAAAACTGTTTTTT. It codes for CASSPGQGKKLFF.

The chain links TRBV28 to TRBJ2-6; TRBD2 matches at 8 bases. Per the germline V gene, CDR1 is MDHEN and CDR2 is SYDVKM. V shed 6 bases and J 0 bases; nucleotides not matched to a gene: 19. This CDR3 region has 21 residues. Here the CDR3 reads CASSGRVLKIPPISGANVLTF. CDR3 nucleotide sequence: TGTGCCAGCAGCGGGAGGGTTCTAAAGATTCCCCCCATCTCTGGGGCCAACGTCCTGACTTTC.

This clone was detected only a few times. This chain uses TRBV30 with TRBJ1-2, with D unclear. The CDR3 spans 15 residues. V lost 0 bases to trimming and J lost 4 bases, with 15 bases between them. Looked up from germline, CDR1 is GTSNPN and CDR2 is SVGIG (reference sequence). CDR3 in amino acids: CAWSVLRVRLYGYTF. The CDR3 DNA reads as TGTGCCTGGAGTGTACTGCGTGTCCGCCTCTATGGCTACACCTTC.

The CDR3 sequence is CASSRDRGGEQYF. The DNA for the CDR3 is TGTGCCAGCAGCCGGGACAGGGGTGGCGAGCAGTACTTC. This chain links TRBV9 with TRBJ2-7; TRBD1 matches 10 bases. Germline V gene data show CDR1 as SGDLS and CDR2 as YYNGEE. This CDR3 region has 13 residues. J lost 6 bases, V lost 4 bases, and 4 bases had no gene match.

The genes are TRBV6-5 and TRBJ2-7; D gene uncertain. The CDR3 totals 13 residues. Germline CDR1 is MNHEY and CDR2 is SVGAGI. V was shortened by 5 bases and J by 0 bases, with 8 bases between the two germline ends. The CDR3 bases are TGTGCCAGCAGTCCCCCAGGCTCCTACGAGCAGTACTTC. Amino acids: CASSPPGSYEQYF.

Written as DNA, the CDR3 is TGCGCCAGCAGCCAAGGGAGACAGGGCAACTATGGCTACACCTTC. This codes for CASSQGRQGNYGYTF. The V and J genes are TRBV4-1 and TRBJ1-2, with 7 nucleotides matching TRBD1. This CDR3 spans 15 amino acids. V dropped 1 base and J dropped 2; count of bases not matched to a gene: 4. The germline gives CDR1 MGHRA, CDR2 YSYEKL.

The rearrangement joins TRBV10-1 to TRBJ2-1, with D unclear. Germline V CDR1 and CDR2: WNHNN, SYGVQD (reference sequence). The CDR3 covers 13 residues. The germline V and J ends were trimmed by 8 bases and 7 bases, with 15 bases remaining between them. This CDR3 reads CASGRLSGNEQFF. The CDR3 nucleotides read TGCGCCAGCGGACGGCTCTCCGGAAATGAGCAGTTCTTC.

J is TRBJ1-1 and V is TRBV28, with 7 bases lining up with TRBD1. Per germline, CDR1 MDHEN and CDR2 SYDVKM. The CDR3 spans 14 residues. The junction had 5 bases not matched to a gene; V was cut back by 4 bases and J by 3 bases. The CDR3 DNA sequence: TGTGCCAGCAGTTACCGACAGGGTGACACTGAAGCTTTCTTT. This sequence encodes CASSYRQGDTEAFF.

The chain combines TRBV7-9 with TRBJ1-1; 7 bases map to TRBD1. The CDR3 is made up of 14 amino acids. V shed 7 bases and J 3 bases; nucleotides not matched to a gene: 8. Germline V lookup: CDR1 SEHNR, CDR2 FQNEAQ (reference sequence). CDR3 nucleotides: TGTGCCAGCACCCTGACAGGGAAGGACACTGAAGCTTTCTTT. This translates into CASTLTGKDTEAFF.

The chain recombines TRBV9 with TRBJ1-4, with D hard to call. CDR1 is SGDLS and CDR2 is YYNGEE in the germline V gene. There are 13 residues in the CDR3. Trimming stripped 4 bases from V and 10 bases from J, with 14 bases between. The chain's CDR3 is CASSTGNPGKLFF. The CDR3, as DNA: TGTGCCAGCAGCACCGGGAACCCCGGAAAACTGTTTTTT.

The V and J genes are TRBV27 and TRBJ2-6; possibly TRBD1 for D (6 bases). CDR1 MNHEY and CDR2 SMNVEV come from the germline V gene (reference sequence). V was cut by 2 bases and J by 4 bases, with 24 bases left in between. The length of the CDR3 is 20 residues. DNA of the CDR3: TGTGCCAGCAGTTTAGGGCACAGGGATTATCAAACGGGCGGGGCCAACGTCCTGACTTTC. Translating it yields CASSLGHRDYQTGGANVLTF.

This clone was recorded a few times. The gene calls are TRBV6-5 and TRBJ1-2; no definite D call. The CDR3 loop spans 13 amino acids. The V end was cut by 6 bases, the J end by 5 bases, with 13 bases between. Germline lookup yields CDR1 MNHEY and CDR2 SVGAGI. This CDR3 is CASRPNTGYGYTF. CDR3 nucleotide sequence: TGTGCCAGCAGACCAAACACGGGTTATGGCTACACCTTC.

The chain uses TRBV29-1 and TRBJ2-7; D possibly corresponds to TRBD1 (7 bases). The CDR3 extends over 13 amino acids. Germline loops: CDR1 SQVTM, CDR2 ANQGSEA. Trimming cost V 3 bases and J 7 bases, with 16 bases left between them. The CDR3 protein is CSVDGKGAGEQYF. CDR3 DNA: TGCAGCGTTGACGGTAAGGGGGCGGGAGAGCAGTACTTC.

V usage is TRBV5-4 and J usage is TRBJ2-5; TRBD2 is a possible D gene (6 bases). The V end lost 4 bases, the J end lost 1 base, and 29 bases lay between the germline ends. Per the germline V gene, CDR1 is SGHNT and CDR2 is YYREEE (reference sequence). CDR3 length: 20 residues. The CDR3 coding sequence is TGTGCCAGCAGCCCGGACCGTGGGGTGGCGGGAAGACCCACCCAAGAGACCCAGTACTTC. As protein: CASSPDRGVAGRPTQETQYF.

The gene calls are TRBV12-3 or TRBV12-4 and TRBJ2-1; D remains unclear. The CDR3 runs 13 residues. Trimming cost V 3 bases and J 3 bases, with 6 bases left between them. The CDR3 DNA follows: TGTGCCAGCAGTTTTGACTTCTACAATGAGCAGTTCTTC. Translation: CASSFDFYNEQFF.

The chain is built from TRBV25-1 and TRBJ1-2; 11 bases line up with TRBD1. V lost 1 base, J lost 4 bases, and 5 bases stayed unmatched. Germline values: CDR1 MGHDK, CDR2 SYGVNS. This CDR3 has 16 amino acids. In DNA form, the CDR3 reads TGTGCCAGCAGTGAATTGAGGACAGGGGGCGTCTATGGCTACACCTTC. Translation gives CASSELRTGGVYGYTF.

The rearrangement joins TRBV3-1 (or the pseudogene TRBV3-2) to TRBJ1-1; D gene unclear. Germline CDR1 is LGHDT and CDR2 is YNNKEL (reference sequence). The length of the CDR3 is 13 residues. V was cut by 4 bases and J by 0 bases, with 6 bases left in between. CDR3 DNA sequence: TGTGCCAGCAGCCCACCAATGAACACTGAAGCTTTCTTT. This translates into CASSPPMNTEAFF.

The V and J genes are TRBV5-1 and TRBJ2-3, with D perhaps TRBD2 (5 bases). The V end lost 4 bases, the J end lost 2 bases, and 8 bases lay between the germline ends. In germline, CDR1 is SGHRS, CDR2 YFSETQ. The CDR3 runs 13 residues. CDR3 sequence: CASSLRDTDTQYF. The CDR3 nucleotides are TGCGCCAGCAGCCTTCGGGACACAGATACGCAGTATTTT.

Worth noting for this clone: A much larger clone differs from this one at a single base, so this may be a read error. The rearrangement uses TRBV3-1 (or the pseudogene TRBV3-2) and TRBJ1-6, with no clear D. V was clipped by 0 bases and J by 8 bases, with 2 bases between them. CDR3 size: 12 residues. Germline lookup yields CDR1 LGHDT and CDR2 YNNKEL (reference sequence). Here the CDR3 DNA reads TGTGCCAGCAGCCAAGATTATTCACCCCTCCACTTT. As protein: CASSQDYSPLHF.